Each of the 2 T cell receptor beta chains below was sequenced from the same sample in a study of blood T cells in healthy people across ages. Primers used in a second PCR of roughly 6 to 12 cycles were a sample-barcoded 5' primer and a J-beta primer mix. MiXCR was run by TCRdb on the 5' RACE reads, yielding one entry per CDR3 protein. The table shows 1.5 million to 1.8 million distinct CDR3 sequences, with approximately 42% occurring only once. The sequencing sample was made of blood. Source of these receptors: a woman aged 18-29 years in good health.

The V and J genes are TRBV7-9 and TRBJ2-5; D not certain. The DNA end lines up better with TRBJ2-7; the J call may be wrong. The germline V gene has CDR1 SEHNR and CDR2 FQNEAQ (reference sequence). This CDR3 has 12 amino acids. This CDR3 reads CASSSIGNEQYF. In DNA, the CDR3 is TGTGCCAGCAGCTCAATAGGGAACGAGCAGTACTTC.

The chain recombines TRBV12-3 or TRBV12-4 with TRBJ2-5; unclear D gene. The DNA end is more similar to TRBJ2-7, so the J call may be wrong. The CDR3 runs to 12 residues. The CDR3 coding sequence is TGTGCCAGCAGTTCCACATTTTGCGAGCAGTACTTC. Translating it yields CASSSTFCEQYF.